The present TCR beta chain was sequenced within a study of a mutant IDH1 vaccine in newly diagnosed glioma. Across the whole study: Most patients had received both radiotherapy and temozolomide, the prior options being radiotherapy, temozolomide, or both.

Trimming took 2 bases from V and 3 from J; bases not matched to a gene: 8. The CDR3 is 16 amino acids. Germline CDR1 MNHEY, CDR2 SVGAGI. The method was immunoSEQ multiplex PCR; TCRdb's version includes in-frame clones alone and lacks a portion of them. Of some 68,000 clones in the sample, 79% were seen once. Regarding time point: baseline, week 1 (first vaccination visit). Treatment: pre-vaccination baseline after standard-of-care therapy. Every donor had a new WHO grade 3 or 4 astrocytoma that was IDH1-mutant, with loss of nuclear ATRX. The count of this clone is one. V usage is TRBV6-5 and J usage is TRBJ1-2; TRBD1 agrees at 8 bases. The material was PBMCs, obtained from a glioma patient treated with radiotherapy, temozolomide or both. This receptor was obtained from a man in his fifties with glioma. In DNA, the CDR3 is TGTGCCAGCAGTTACACATCAGGGGGCACCTACTATGGCTACACCTTC. Translation gives CASSYTSGGTYYGYTF.